Here is one TCR beta chain with its context. V was clipped by 5 bases and J by 2 bases, with 16 bases between them. CDR1 and CDR2 (germline): SGHAT, FQNNGV. This CDR3 is built from 16 residues. The data were taken from a study of blood T cell repertoires in COVID-19. Study context: Sources were T cells, B-cell-depleted T cells, or PBMCs; the material itself was cDNA or gDNA.

As handled by the study authors: By means of reference gene primer amplification, nucleated cell counts were estimated. The table came from immunoSEQ multiplex PCR; TCRdb's copy has only in-frame clones and leaves some out. V and J calls and clone size are as listed in that table; D and trimming were resolved from the DNA. The sample contains just under 300,000 clones, around 90% of which appear only once. This receptor was identified in a man in his sixties or seventies with acute or convalescent COVID-19. The V call is TRBV11-2, the J call TRBJ2-1; D is uncertain. Sequenced: peripheral blood. DNA for the CDR3: TGTGCCAGCAGCCAAGAGTTAGCTCGGGCCTACAATGAGCAGTTCTTC. Translated, it gives CASSQELARAYNEQFF.